The entry below gives a single T cell receptor beta chain sequence along with its context. This record comes from a study of blood T cell repertoires in COVID-19. Whole-study context: Samples representing acute and convalescent COVID-19 were sourced from the United States, Italy and Spain. PBMCs, B-cell-depleted T cells, or T cells provided the cDNA or gDNA that made up the material.

In the original analysis: Estimates of nucleated cell counts were drawn from the amplification of reference gene primers. Repertoires were generated with immunoSEQ multiplex PCR, while TCRdb's copy carries only in-frame clones and drops some. Clone size and V and J calls were adopted from that table, with D and trimming inferred from the DNA. The data contain 180,000 or so clones, approximately 85% of them singletons. Input material: peripheral blood. This TCR was sampled from a human donor with active or convalescent COVID-19. The donor label of this sample is uncertain.

The CDR3 reads CASSLQQHYNSPLHF. CDR3 DNA sequence: TGTGCCAGCAGCCTCCAACAGCACTATAATTCACCCCTCCACTTT. This rearrangement joins TRBV7-2 to TRBJ1-6; D unclear. This CDR3 contains 15 residues. The germline V gene has CDR1 SGHTA and CDR2 FQGNSA. V was clipped by 5 bases and J by 3 bases, with 11 bases between them.